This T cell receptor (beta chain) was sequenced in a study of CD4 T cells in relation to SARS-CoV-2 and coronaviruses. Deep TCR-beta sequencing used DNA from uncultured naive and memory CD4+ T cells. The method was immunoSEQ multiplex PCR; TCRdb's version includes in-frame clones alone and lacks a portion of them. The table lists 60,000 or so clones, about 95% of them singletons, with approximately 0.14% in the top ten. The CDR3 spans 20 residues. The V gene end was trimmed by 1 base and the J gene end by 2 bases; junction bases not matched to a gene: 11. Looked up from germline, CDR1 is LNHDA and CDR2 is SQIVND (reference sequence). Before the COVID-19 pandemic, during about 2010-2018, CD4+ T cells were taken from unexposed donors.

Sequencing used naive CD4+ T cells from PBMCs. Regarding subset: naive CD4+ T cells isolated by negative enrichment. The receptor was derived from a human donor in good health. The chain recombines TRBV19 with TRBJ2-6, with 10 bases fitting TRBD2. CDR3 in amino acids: CASSIVGGSGRAPGANVLTF. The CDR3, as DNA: TGTGCCAGTAGTATAGTTGGGGGGAGCGGGAGGGCCCCTGGGGCCAACGTCCTGACTTTC.